These 2 T cell receptor beta chains came from one sample sequenced in a study of tumor-infiltrating lymphocytes in oesophageal squamous cell carcinoma. One entry per CDR3 protein results from TCRdb running MiXCR on the PCR reads. Among fewer than 20,000 distinct CDR3 sequences listed, roughly two fifths were seen once. The sequenced material came from normal esophageal tissue next to the tumor. The receptors here all came from a female donor with esophageal squamous cell carcinoma.

On this clonotype itself: A read error may be the cause here, since a much bigger clone is one base away. This chain joins TRBV5-1 and TRBJ2-7, with TRBD1 as a possible D gene (5 bases). Gene TRBJ2-1 matches the end of the DNA better, so the J call may be wrong. Looked up from germline, CDR1 is SGHRS and CDR2 is YFSETQ. This CDR3 spans 16 amino acids. CDR3 loop: CASSLAATAQPYEQFF. The CDR3 DNA sequence: TGCGCCAGCAGCTTGGCAGCGACAGCCCAACCCTACGAGCAGTTCTTC.

This clonotype was picked up one time. V is TRBV11-3 and J is TRBJ2-3, with TRBD2 matching over 7 bases. The J call may be in error: the DNA end matches TRBJ2-5 better. Germline CDR1 is SGHNT and CDR2 is YENEEA. The CDR3 is made up of 15 amino acids. CDR3 amino acids: CASSLEVGGPETQYF. The CDR3 nucleotides read TGTGCCAGCAGCTTAGAGGTGGGAGGGCCTGAGACCCAGTACTTC.